The rows below give T cell receptor beta chains drawn from one sample of a study of Ad26.COV2.S vaccination and SARS-CoV-2 variants. Assay: immunoSEQ multiplex PCR; the TCRdb copy retains only in-frame clones and omits some. The table has around 420,000 clones, roughly 90% seen once. The source material was peripheral blood, sampled in a trial of Ad26.COV2.S vaccine versus placebo. The receptors come from a person between 18 and 59 years old who received the Ad26.COV2.S COVID-19 vaccine or a placebo. Each CDR3 is given with its conserved first and last residue. A D gene is named only where the DNA matches it firmly. Clone size is stated in some rows and not others, as once, few, many or a class when expanded.

>TRBV11-2|once|.|TRBJ1-1
CASSTGTRGTEAFF
TGTGCCAGCAGCACTGGAACACGAGGAACTGAAGCTTTCTTT
>TRBV7-2|.|.|TRBJ2-4
CASSDAGALAKNIQYF
TGTGCCAGCAGCGACGCTGGGGCGTTAGCCAAAAACATTCAGTACTTC
>TRBV5-8|.|TRBD1|TRBJ2-3
CASSWGQGADTQYF
TGTGCCAGCAGCTGGGGACAGGGCGCAGATACGCAGTATTTT
>TRBV19|.|TRBD1|TRBJ2-3
CASSYTGTGDSLYF
TGTGCCAGTAGTTACACCGGGACAGGTGACTCTCTGTATTTT
>TRBV5-5|once|.|TRBJ2-5
CASSLVQGNQETQYF
TGTGCCAGCAGCTTGGTCCAGGGAAACCAAGAGACCCAGTACTTC
>TRBV6-5|.|.|TRBJ1-1
CASSRQLEAFF
TGTGCCAGCAGTCGGCAGCTTGAAGCTTTCTTT
>TRBV5-1|.|TRBD1|TRBJ1-6
CASSLLSEGQGDPLHF
TGCGCCAGCAGCTTGTTGTCAGAAGGACAGGGGGATCCCCTCCACTTT
>TRBV19|.|TRBD1|TRBJ1-1
CASTPQGRTEAFF
TGTGCCAGTACCCCACAGGGGAGGACTGAAGCTTTCTTT
>TRBV11-1|.|TRBD1|TRBJ2-1
CASSRDSYNEQFF
TGTGCCAGCAGCAGGGACAGCTACAATGAGCAGTTCTTC
>TRBV6-1|.|TRBD1|TRBJ1-1
CASSSRTGEAFF
TGTGCCAGCAGTTCTAGGACAGGCGAAGCTTTCTTT
>TRBV27|.|.|TRBJ2-5
CASSLPGETQYF
TGTGCCAGCAGCCTCCCGGGGGAGACCCAGTACTTC
>TRBV12-3/TRBV12-4|once|.|TRBJ2-3
CASSLAGLGTQYF
TGTGCCAGCAGTTTAGCGGGGCTTGGTACGCAGTATTTT
>TRBV18|once|.|TRBJ2-5
CASSPTQGDQETQYF
TGTGCCAGCTCACCAACTCAGGGAGACCAAGAGACCCAGTACTTC
>TRBV19|.|.|TRBJ1-2
CASSIVGAGDNYGYTF
TGTGCCAGTAGTATAGTAGGGGCAGGAGACAACTATGGCTACACCTTC
>TRBV14|.|.|TRBJ1-4
CASSPGRTNEKLFF
TGTGCCAGCAGCCCGGGGAGGACTAATGAAAAACTGTTTTTT
>TRBV12-3/TRBV12-4|.|.|TRBJ1-1
CASSRWDGTEAFF
TGTGCCAGCAGTCGATGGGACGGAACTGAAGCTTTCTTT
>TRBV9|.|.|TRBJ2-5
CASSVATGVGVYQETQYF
TGTGCCAGCAGCGTAGCCACCGGGGTAGGGGTGTACCAAGAGACCCAGTACTTC
>TRBV5-1|.|TRBD1|TRBJ1-1
CASSLGQGARSRTEAFF
TGCGCCAGCAGCTTGGGACAGGGGGCTAGGTCGAGAACTGAAGCTTTCTTT
>TRBV27|.|.|TRBJ2-5
CASASDSLQETQYF
TGTGCCAGCGCTTCGGACAGCCTCCAAGAGACCCAGTACTTC
>TRBV6-5|.|.|TRBJ2-3
CASRAGEAQYF
TGTGCCAGCAGGGCCGGGGAGGCTCAGTATTTT
>TRBV30|.|.|TRBJ1-5
CAWSSGGDQPQHF
TGTGCCTGGAGTTCGGGGGGGGATCAGCCCCAGCATTTT
>TRBV9|.|.|TRBJ2-7
CASSDNLGAPSYEQYF
TGTGCCAGCAGTGATAATTTGGGCGCTCCGTCCTACGAGCAGTACTTC
>TRBV30|once|.|TRBJ1-5
CAWSPRFNQPQHF
TGTGCCTGGTCCCCCCGGTTCAATCAGCCCCAGCATTTT
>TRBV19|.|.|TRBJ1-1
CASSIPGTNTEAFF
TGTGCCAGTAGTATCCCAGGGACGAACACTGAAGCTTTCTTT
>TRBV5-6|.|.|TRBJ2-5
CASSLSGAGATQETQYF
TGTGCCAGCAGCTTGTCGGGGGCGGGGGCAACCCAAGAGACCCAGTACTTC
>TRBV12-3/TRBV12-4|.|.|TRBJ1-5
CASSLGGSQPQHF
TGTGCCAGCAGTTTAGGCGGAAGTCAGCCCCAGCATTTT